These T cell receptor beta chains were read from a single sample in a study of cytomegalovirus exposure and HLA in healthy donors. Sequencing was performed with immunoSEQ multiplex PCR; in TCRdb, only in-frame clones are kept and a portion is missing. The sample lists roughly 200,000 clones, about four fifths seen once, with 1.5% to 2% in the top ten. Specimen: PBMCs. The receptors derive from a woman aged 18-35 years in good health and CMV-seronegative. Both conserved end residues are trimmed from each CDR3.

v_call | cdr3_aa
TRBV7-2 | ASSLAQGLVTDTQY
TRBV6-5 | ASTPGSPYEQY
TRBV28 | ASSPRDRISYEQY
TRBV30 | AWSRGADPYEQY
TRBV27 | ASSPLGQNNEQF
TRBV7-7 | ASSPSVTGKAF
TRBV6-5 | ASSYSSGPGGSPLH
TRBV19 | ASSMWGMSNQPQH
TRBV7-9 | ASSLEVSSGNTIY
TRBV5-6 | ASSLARGYT
TRBV4-3 | ASSQVGGNIQY
TRBV7-9 | ASSLMAGGAWGEQF
TRBV9 | ASSVSTYNEQF
TRBV5-8 | ASSHPLRTQY
TRBV15 | ATYSGVNNEQF
TRBV9 | ASSVDITGELF
TRBV5-8 | ASSLAQVSNQPQH
TRBV25-1 | ASSLNNIKETQY
TRBV27 | ASSPLPQGAKNIQY
TRBV19 | ASSIEPTGRNTEAF
TRBV28 | ASSPLLPNSGRGGNEQF
TRBV19 | ASNTGGGSDTEAF
TRBV7-9 | ASSLTGVLGEKLF
TRBV30 | AWSVQSGGIEQY
TRBV27 | ASMDGTAYNEQF
TRBV10-1 | ASSVGTSGNEQF
TRBV10-3 | AISESATGSYEQY
TRBV11-2 | ASSLSPGSYEQY